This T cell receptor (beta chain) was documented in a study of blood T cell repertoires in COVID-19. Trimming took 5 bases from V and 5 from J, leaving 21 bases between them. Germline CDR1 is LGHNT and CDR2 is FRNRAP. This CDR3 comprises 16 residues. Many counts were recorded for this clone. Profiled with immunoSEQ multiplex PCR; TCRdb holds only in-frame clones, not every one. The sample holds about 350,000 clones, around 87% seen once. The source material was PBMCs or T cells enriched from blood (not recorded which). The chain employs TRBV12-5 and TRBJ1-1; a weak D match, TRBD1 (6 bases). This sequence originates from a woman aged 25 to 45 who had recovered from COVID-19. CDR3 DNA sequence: TGTGCTAGTGGTCCGGGCCCGGAACAGGGTCGGACTGAAGCTTTCTTT. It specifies CASGPGPEQGRTEAFF.